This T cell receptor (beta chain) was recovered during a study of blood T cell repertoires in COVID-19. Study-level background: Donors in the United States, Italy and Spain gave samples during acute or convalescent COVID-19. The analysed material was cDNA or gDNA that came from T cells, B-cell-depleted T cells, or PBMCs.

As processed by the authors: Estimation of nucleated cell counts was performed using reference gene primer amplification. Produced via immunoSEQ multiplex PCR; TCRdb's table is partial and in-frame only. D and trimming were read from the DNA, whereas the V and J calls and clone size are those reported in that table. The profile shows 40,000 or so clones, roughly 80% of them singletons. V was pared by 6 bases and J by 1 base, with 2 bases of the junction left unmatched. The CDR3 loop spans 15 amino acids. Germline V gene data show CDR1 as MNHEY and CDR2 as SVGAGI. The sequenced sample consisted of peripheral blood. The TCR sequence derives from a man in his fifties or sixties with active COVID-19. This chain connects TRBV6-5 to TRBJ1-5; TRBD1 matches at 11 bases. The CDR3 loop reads CASSGTGGSNQPQHF. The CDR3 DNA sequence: TGTGCCAGCAGCGGGACAGGGGGAAGCAATCAGCCCCAGCATTTT.